This TCR beta chain was obtained from a study of cytomegalovirus exposure and HLA in healthy donors. Whole-study results and caveats: In vitro testing confirmed a few CMV-associated chains as specific for CMV antigens. Later examination showed HLA-associated TCR beta chains had greater clonal expansion than equally common others.

In its sample, this clone was seen once. Its target is unknown. PCR amplification relied on 60 Vbeta primers (plus 13 Jbeta primers). Clones were sequenced by immunoSEQ multiplex PCR, and TCRdb holds only the in-frame ones, with some missing. The sample yields over 150,000 clones, about 84% seen once. Between the trimmed V and J ends, which lost 0 bases and 4 bases, there was a span of 13 bases. CDR3 length equals 15 residues. Germline V lookup: CDR1 SGHRS, CDR2 YFSETQ. The sequenced sample was PBMCs. The clonotype was recovered from a woman aged 40 to 50 in good health and CMV-seropositive. This rearrangement joins TRBV5-1 to TRBJ1-2; D is perhaps TRBD1 (5 bases). The CDR3: CASSLALGQVYGYTF. The CDR3 DNA follows: TGCGCCAGCAGCTTGGCTTTGGGGCAGGTCTATGGCTACACCTTC.